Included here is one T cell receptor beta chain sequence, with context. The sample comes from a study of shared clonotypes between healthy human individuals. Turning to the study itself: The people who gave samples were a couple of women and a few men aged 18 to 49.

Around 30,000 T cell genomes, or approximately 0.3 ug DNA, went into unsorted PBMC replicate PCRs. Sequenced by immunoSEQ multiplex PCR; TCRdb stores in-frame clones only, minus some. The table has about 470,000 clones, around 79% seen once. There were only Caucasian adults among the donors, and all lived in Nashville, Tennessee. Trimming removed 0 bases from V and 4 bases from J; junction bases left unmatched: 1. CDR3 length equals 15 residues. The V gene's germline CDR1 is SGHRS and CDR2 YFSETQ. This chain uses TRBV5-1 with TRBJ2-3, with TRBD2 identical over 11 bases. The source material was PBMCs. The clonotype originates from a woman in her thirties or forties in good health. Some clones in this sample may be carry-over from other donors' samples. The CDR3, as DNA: TGCGCCAGCAGCTTGGCTAGCGGGAGGTCAGATACGCAGTATTTT. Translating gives CASSLASGRSDTQYF.